The present entry profiles one T cell receptor beta chain with its context. Antigen specificity is unknown. Naivety among CD8 cells was defined by CD45RO negativity and positive CCR7 selection, thereby excluding terminally differentiated effector memory CD45RA+ cells. The V and J ends lost 4 bases and 0 bases respectively, with 12 bases between them. The CDR3 runs 15 residues. In germline, CDR1 is SGHAT, CDR2 FQNNGV. The sample originates from a study of shared clonotypes between healthy human individuals. Every immunoSEQ plate was one replicate of a subset's evenly spread DNA. Sorted-subset replicate PCR reactions were performed with roughly 200 ng DNA, corresponding to roughly 31,000 T cell genomes. Sequencing was performed with immunoSEQ multiplex PCR; in TCRdb, only in-frame clones are kept and a portion is missing. The sample includes hundreds of thousands of clones, approximately 96% of them seen just once.

General study points: Sequencing depth was a factor that was expected to affect clonotype sharing among donors. Non-shared clonotypes had lower generation probabilities than clonotypes shared by all four sorted-subset donors.

Sequenced material: naive CD8+ T cells sorted from blood. The chain recombines TRBV11-2 with TRBJ2-5; D perhaps matches TRBD2 (6 bases). This sequence was found in a man in his thirties or forties in good health. The CDR3 DNA reads as TGTGCCAGCAGCTCAAGACCGGGAGACCAAGAGACCCAGTACTTC. Amino acid sequence: CASSSRPGDQETQYF.